This entry lists 27 T cell receptor beta chains sequenced from one sample in a study of identical twins. MiXCR, applied by TCRdb to the 5' RACE reads, yields one record per CDR3 protein. The sample consists of 450,000 or so distinct CDR3 sequences, 15% to 20% of them appearing once. Input material: naive T cells sorted from blood. Every receptor here comes from a man aged 50-60 years in good health.

This clonotype was counted at least ten times. The chain links TRBV6-2 or TRBV6-3 to TRBJ2-7; 8 bases align to TRBD1. V trimming: 6 bases; J trimming: 1 base; junction bases outside the gene matches: 5. Per germline, CDR1 MNHEY and CDR2 SVGEGT. This CDR3 comprises 14 residues. The CDR3 region is CASSSDRGSYEQYF. The CDR3 DNA reads TGTGCCAGCAGCTCCGACAGGGGTTCCTACGAGCAGTACTTC.

This clonotype was seen many times. This chain connects TRBV20-1 to TRBJ2-4; 9 bases agree with TRBD2. Germline CDR1 and CDR2: DFQATT and SNEGSKA (reference sequence). With 6 bases clipped from V and 0 bases from J, the junction kept 6 bases outside the gene matches. The length of the CDR3 is 15 residues. In nucleotides, the CDR3 is TGCAGTGCGTTAGGACTAGCGCTAGCCAAAAACATTCAGTACTTC. This translates into CSALGLALAKNIQYF.

This clonotype has at least ten counts. The rearrangement links TRBV20-1 to TRBJ2-1, with 10 bases lining up with TRBD2. This CDR3 spans 14 amino acids. Germline CDR1 DFQATT, CDR2 SNEGSKA (reference sequence). V trimming: 1 base; J trimming: 7 bases; junction bases outside the gene matches: 4. CDR3 coding DNA: TGCAGTGCTAGAGGCGCAGCGGGAGGGAATGAGCAGTTCTTC. Protein: CSARGAAGGNEQFF.

The V call is TRBV11-2, the J call TRBJ2-3; 8 bases align to TRBD1. The germline CDR1 and CDR2 sequences are SGHAT and FQNNGV. The ends lost 1 base at V and 5 bases at J; junction bases unmatched: 8. This CDR3 has 16 amino acids. The CDR3 spells CASSLGQGAFGDTQYF. CDR3 nucleotide sequence: TGTGCCAGCAGCTTAGGTCAGGGGGCGTTTGGAGATACGCAGTATTTT.

This clonotype was observed a few times. The chain is built from TRBV5-1 and TRBJ1-1; D might be TRBD1 (5 bases). The CDR3 loop spans 16 amino acids. V was clipped by 4 bases and J by 0 bases, with 16 bases between them. Germline values: CDR1 SGHRS, CDR2 YFSETQ. DNA for the CDR3: TGCGCCAGCAGCGATGGACGGGGCCCGGTGAACACTGAAGCTTTCTTT. Its translation is CASSDGRGPVNTEAFF.

This clonotype was seen only a few times. This may be a read error, as it is one base from a much larger clone. The V call is TRBV3-1, the J call TRBJ2-7, with TRBD1 matching over 11 bases. The J segment lost 6 bases and the V segment lost 0 bases, leaving 4 bases of the junction unmatched. CDR1 and CDR2 from the germline V gene are LGHDT and YNNKEL (reference sequence). The CDR3 runs to 15 residues. The CDR3 is CASSQEWTGGREQYF. In DNA, the CDR3 is TGTGCCAGCAGCCAAGAGTGGACAGGGGGCCGCGAGCAGTACTTC.

This clonotype came up a few times. The chain combines TRBV18 with TRBJ2-7; 7 bases are shared with TRBD2. The V gene end was trimmed by 4 bases and the J gene end by 4 bases; junction bases not matched to a gene: 7. The germline V gene has CDR1 KGHSH and CDR2 LQKENI. This CDR3 is 14 amino acids long. In nucleotides, the CDR3 is TGTGCCAGCTCACGGACTAGGAGCGAGTACGAGCAGTACTTC. As protein: CASSRTRSEYEQYF.

This clonotype was seen repeatedly, ten times or more. V usage is TRBV7-2 and J usage is TRBJ1-1; the D is unclear. Trimming shortened V by 2 bases and J by 3 bases, and 7 bases separated the two germline ends. The CDR3 has 13 amino acids. Per germline, CDR1 SGHTA and CDR2 FQGNSA. The CDR3 loop reads CASSLTDDTEAFF. In nucleotides, the CDR3 is TGTGCCAGCAGCTTAACGGATGACACTGAAGCTTTCTTT.

The rearrangement uses TRBV28 and TRBJ2-5; a possible D gene is TRBD2 (7 bases). CDR3 length equals 16 residues. Deletions cut 6 bases from V and 4 bases from J, with 21 bases between. Germline CDR1 and CDR2: MDHEN and SYDVKM. CDR3 coding DNA: TGTGCCAGCAGGGCAGATGAGGGGGGGTTGGGAGAGACCCAGTACTTC. It encodes CASRADEGGLGETQYF. Combining the CDR3 with reference TRBV28 and TRBJ2-5 gives the whole variable domain DVKVTQSSRYLVKRTGEKVFLECVQDMDHENMFWYRQDPGLGLRLIYFSYDVKMKEKGDIPEGYSVSREKKERFSLILESASTNQTSMYLCASRADEGGLGETQYFGPGTRLLVL.

This clonotype came up a few times. V and J are TRBV7-2 and TRBJ2-7; 7 nucleotides agree with TRBD2. Germline V gives CDR1 SGHTA, CDR2 FQGNSA. The V gene end was trimmed by 8 bases and the J gene end by 0 bases; junction bases not matched to a gene: 7. The CDR3 totals 14 residues. Here the CDR3 DNA reads TGTGCCAGCGGAACTAGCGAGAGCTCCTACGAGCAGTACTTC. Its translation is CASGTSESSYEQYF.

The rearrangement links TRBV10-3 to TRBJ2-1; D is possibly TRBD2 (6 bases). The ends were cut back, 7 bases at V and 5 bases at J, with 15 bases in the middle. Germline lookup yields CDR1 ENHRY and CDR2 SYGVKD. The CDR3 is 14 residues long. CDR3 bases: TGTGCCATCATTTCCGGGGGAAAAAACAATGAGCAGTTCTTC. Its protein product is CAIISGGKNNEQFF.

This chain links TRBV30 with TRBJ2-5; D is undetermined. From germline, CDR1 is GTSNPN and CDR2 SVGIG (reference sequence). Trimming took off 0 bases at V and 1 base at J, with 6 bases between the two ends. The CDR3 length is 13 residues. The CDR3: CAWSVVIQETQYF. CDR3 sequence (DNA): TGTGCCTGGAGTGTAGTTATCCAAGAGACCCAGTACTTC. The entire variable domain, with the rest obtained from reference TRBV30 and TRBJ2-5, is as follows: SQTIHQWPATLVQPVGSPLSLECTVEGTSNPNLYWYRQAAGRGLQLLFYSVGIGQISSEVPQNLSASRPQDRQFILSSKKLLLSDSGFYLCAWSVVIQETQYFGPGTRLLVL.

The chain couples TRBV20-1 to TRBJ1-5; D unresolved. Per germline, CDR1 DFQATT and CDR2 SNEGSKA (reference sequence). V was shortened by 1 base and J by 1 base, with 11 bases between the two germline ends. The CDR3 is 15 amino acids. In nucleotides, the CDR3 is TGCAGTGCTAGAGCCTCTTATAGGAGCAATCAGCCCCAGCATTTT. This gives the protein CSARASYRSNQPQHF.

The rearrangement joins TRBV20-1 to TRBJ1-5; no clear D. Germline loops: CDR1 DFQATT, CDR2 SNEGSKA (reference sequence). This CDR3 is 13 amino acids long. The V gene lost 0 bases and the J gene lost 4 bases, with 7 bases spanning the gap. CDR3 in amino acids: CSARDMGNQPQHF. As DNA, the CDR3 is TGCAGTGCTAGAGATATGGGGAATCAGCCCCAGCATTTT.

This clonotype was observed a few times. The gene calls are TRBV16 and TRBJ2-1; 10 bases map to TRBD1. The CDR3 extends over 15 amino acids. Germline V CDR1 and CDR2: KGHSY, FQNENV. V was pared by 0 bases and J by 7 bases, with 3 bases of the junction left unmatched. The CDR3 region has the DNA TGTGCCAGCAGCCAATCCGGGACAGGGGCTAATGAGCAGTTCTTC. Protein product: CASSQSGTGANEQFF.

In this sample, this clonotype turned up many times. As DNA, the CDR3 is TGCGCCAGCAGCCAAGAAGGTAGCGGATTTTACAATGAGCAGTTCTTC. It yields the protein CASSQEGSGFYNEQFF. The chain employs TRBV4-3 and TRBJ2-1; a weak D match, TRBD2 (6 bases). The V gene lost 0 bases and the J gene lost 4 bases, with 13 bases spanning the gap. Germline V gene sequence: CDR1 LGHNA, CDR2 YSLEER. This CDR3 spans 16 amino acids.

The sample holds many counts of this clonotype. This chain uses TRBV5-1 with TRBJ1-1; 8 bases align to TRBD1. Looked up from germline, CDR1 is SGHRS and CDR2 is YFSETQ. This CDR3 has 16 amino acids. The J segment lost 4 bases and the V segment lost 2 bases, leaving 10 bases of the junction unmatched. This chain's CDR3 is CASSFDRDRGFTEAFF. DNA of the CDR3: TGCGCCAGCAGCTTTGATAGAGACAGGGGTTTCACTGAAGCTTTCTTT.

This chain connects TRBV11-2 to TRBJ2-7, with D possibly called TRBD1 or TRBD2 (5 bases each). Trimming shortened V by 4 bases and J by 5 bases, and 18 bases separated the two germline ends. Germline V gene sequence: CDR1 SGHAT, CDR2 FQNNGV. The CDR3 is made up of 15 amino acids. The CDR3 coding sequence is TGTGCCAGCAGCTCAAATGGATGGGGGAAGGACGAGCAGTACTTC. Encoded protein: CASSSNGWGKDEQYF.

This clonotype was seen at least ten times. J is TRBJ2-7 and V is TRBV20-1, with D unresolved. Germline V gene data show CDR1 as DFQATT and CDR2 as SNEGSKA (reference sequence). With 0 bases removed from V and 2 bases from J, the gap between germline ends came to 11 bases. This CDR3 region has 14 residues. The CDR3: CSARDLGRAYEQYF. CDR3 bases: TGCAGTGCTAGAGATCTAGGAAGGGCCTACGAGCAGTACTTC.

This clonotype was seen many times. The gene calls are TRBV29-1 and TRBJ2-1; D unresolved. Deletions cut 7 bases from V and 3 bases from J, with 10 bases between. This CDR3 spans 12 amino acids. In germline, CDR1 is SQVTM, CDR2 ANQGSEA. The CDR3 DNA is TGCAGCGCCCGTAAGGGCTACAATGAGCAGTTCTTC. It codes for CSARKGYNEQFF.

In its sample, this clonotype was seen many times. The rearrangement joins TRBV28 to TRBJ2-2; weak D call: TRBD2 (5 bases). V was trimmed by 4 bases and J by 6 bases, leaving 21 bases between them. This CDR3 region has 17 residues. CDR1 MDHEN and CDR2 SYDVKM come from the germline V gene. CDR3 in amino acids: CASSWTLRSGVSGELFF. The CDR3 DNA reads TGTGCCAGCAGTTGGACTTTGAGGAGTGGGGTTTCCGGGGAGCTGTTTTTT.

The V and J genes are TRBV5-1 and TRBJ2-1; 11 bases fit TRBD2. The length of the CDR3 is 15 residues. Germline values: CDR1 SGHRS, CDR2 YFSETQ. Trimming took 1 base from V and 5 from J; bases not matched to a gene: 2. Written as DNA, the CDR3 is TGCGCCAGCAGCTTGCAACTAGCGGGAGACAATGAGCAGTTCTTC. Translation: CASSLQLAGDNEQFF.

This clonotype came up many times. The rearrangement joins TRBV11-2 to TRBJ2-6, with TRBD1 identical over 8 bases. Germline loops: CDR1 SGHAT, CDR2 FQNNGV. J lost 4 bases, V lost 5 bases, and 4 bases had no gene match. The CDR3 runs to 15 residues. The CDR3 sequence is CASSPGGRGANVLTF. In DNA form, the CDR3 reads TGTGCCAGCAGCCCAGGGGGCAGAGGGGCCAACGTCCTGACTTTC.

There are many counts of this clonotype. The chain combines TRBV6-2 or TRBV6-3 with TRBJ2-1; 8 nucleotides agree with TRBD2. Germline CDR1 MNHEY, CDR2 SVGEGT. Trimming removed 1 base from V and 8 bases from J; junction bases left unmatched: 4. The CDR3 length is 14 residues. In DNA form, the CDR3 reads TGTGCCAGCAGTTACTTCGGGGGGGCCTATGAGCAGTTCTTC. It is translated as CASSYFGGAYEQFF.

The rearrangement uses TRBV4-1 and TRBJ1-2; D gene uncertain. V lost 0 bases and J lost 4, with 6 bases in between. This CDR3 has 13 residues. Germline lookup yields CDR1 MGHRA and CDR2 YSYEKL. CDR3 bases: TGCGCCAGCAGCCAAGAAAGGTTCTATGGCTACACCTTC. Amino acid sequence: CASSQERFYGYTF.

This clonotype was seen only a few times. The chain recombines TRBV2 with TRBJ2-1; D is ambiguous. CDR3 length: 15 residues. Trimming stripped 4 bases from V and 2 bases from J, with 12 bases between. CDR1 is SNHLY and CDR2 is FYNNEI in the germline V gene. The CDR3 region has the DNA TGTGCCAGCAGTGCCAAGACGGACCCCTACAATGAGCAGTTCTTC. Residues: CASSAKTDPYNEQFF.

This clonotype was seen a handful of times. V is TRBV5-1 and J is TRBJ1-1; D uncertain. CDR1 and CDR2 from the germline V gene are SGHRS and YFSETQ. CDR3 size: 13 residues. Trimming left V 4 bases short and J 5 bases short, with 12 bases between. In DNA, the CDR3 is TGCGCCAGCAGCCTCGGTGCGGTAACTGAAGCTTTCTTT. This gives the protein CASSLGAVTEAFF.